This T cell receptor (beta chain) derives from a study of shared clonotypes between healthy human individuals (dated by TCRdb to 2020 to 2021). Turning to the overall study: Two women and a few men aged 18 to 49 years were included in the cohort. Per donor, leukapheresis produced somewhere between about 0.94 and 9.5 billion PBMCs. To increase sequencing depth and limit assay-specific biases, TCR repertoire library preparation and sequencing were carried out by different laboratories using diverse techniques. Blood TCR repertoires of 5 or 6 healthy adults were deeply sequenced to estimate repertoire size and the extent of clonotype sharing between individuals. Paper-wide results and their limitations: Because the study included only a small number of donors, the genetic and exposure-history diversity represented was limited. Pairwise subsampling led to the expectation that sequencing depth would affect the degree of clonotype sharing among donors. Sampling was restricted to blood, and TCR repertoires in tissue are likely to differ from TCR repertoires in blood.

Points on this clone: Its antigen remains unidentified. No quality values exist for individual bases; no much larger clone is one base distant.

The donors were healthy, HIV-negative adults who had no recently reported acute infections or vaccinations. Every donor was a Caucasian adult residing in Nashville, Tennessee, USA. For unsorted samples, tens of millions of PBMCs were counted, and genomic DNA was extracted using the QIAamp DNA Blood Mini kit. Blood was obtained by leukapheresis, after which PBMCs were separated by Ficoll-Histopaque density gradient centrifugation and cryopreserved in liquid nitrogen vapor phase. TCR CDR3 regions were amplified from genomic DNA by multiplex PCR using the deep immunoSEQ assay. For each cell subset, the extracted genomic DNA was distributed evenly across all wells of several immunoSEQ 96-well plates, and each plate served as one replicate. For unsorted PBMC, roughly 0.3 ug genomic DNA, equal to roughly 32,000 T cell genomes, was loaded into each replicate PCR. Genomic DNA from unsorted PBMC was sequenced over ten immunoSEQ deep assay plates. Purified libraries were measured with a Qubit 3.0 fluorometer, size-checked on a Bioanalyzer 2100, and measured again with the KAPA Library Quantification kit. Each immunoSEQ 96-well plate was sequenced on its own single-read 150-cycle Illumina NextSeq 550 flow cell. Per the authors' processing: Because the immunoSEQ output included only junctional sequences and no quality scores, the filtering could not be the same as the filtering used for full-length reads. To assign V/J genes and CDR3, sequences were annotated using PyIR, a Python wrapper for IgBLAST v1.9, with IMGT germline references. Reads were filtered out if the reads had weak V/J assignments (E-value above 1e-6), no CDR3, stop codons, out-of-frame junctions, or ambiguous translated residues. A V3J clonotype was defined by an identical inferred V gene, J gene, and CDR3 amino acid sequence. To compute the percentage overlap between repertoires, the number of shared unique clonotypes was divided by the size of the smaller repertoire. Repertoire richness was assessed with RTK rarefaction, the Chao1 estimator, and Recon v2.1 estimates of unobserved clonotypes. TCRdb took over this immuneACCESS table, retaining in-frame rearrangements with V and J assigned. Such tables are incomplete; in checked studies, under half of the missing clones stem from an unresolved V gene, and the remainder is unexplained. V, J and clone size reflect that table, while D and trimming were determined from the DNA. The sample table records 400,000 to 500,000 clones; 70% to 80% of these occur just once. The biggest ten clones account for approximately 12% of the sample.

Reading the germline V gene (reference sequence) gives CDR1 LNHDA and CDR2 SQIVND. V is trimmed back by 10 bases and J by 0 bases, and the junction contains 15 bases that no gene match accounts for. The CDR3, from cysteine to phenylalanine, totals 17 residues. Only the CDR3 part of the read is kept: 51 bases, read in frame from the first base. The sequence links TRBV19 to TRBJ1-3; 7 middle bases align to TRBD1. This TCR came from a woman between 35 and 50 years old in good health. Some clones in this sample may be carry-over from other donors' samples. Sequencing was performed on PBMCs. CDR3 sequence: CATYTRQGPSSGNTIYF. The sequenced DNA is TGTGCCACCTACACGCGACAGGGACCCAGCTCTGGAAACACCATATATTTT.